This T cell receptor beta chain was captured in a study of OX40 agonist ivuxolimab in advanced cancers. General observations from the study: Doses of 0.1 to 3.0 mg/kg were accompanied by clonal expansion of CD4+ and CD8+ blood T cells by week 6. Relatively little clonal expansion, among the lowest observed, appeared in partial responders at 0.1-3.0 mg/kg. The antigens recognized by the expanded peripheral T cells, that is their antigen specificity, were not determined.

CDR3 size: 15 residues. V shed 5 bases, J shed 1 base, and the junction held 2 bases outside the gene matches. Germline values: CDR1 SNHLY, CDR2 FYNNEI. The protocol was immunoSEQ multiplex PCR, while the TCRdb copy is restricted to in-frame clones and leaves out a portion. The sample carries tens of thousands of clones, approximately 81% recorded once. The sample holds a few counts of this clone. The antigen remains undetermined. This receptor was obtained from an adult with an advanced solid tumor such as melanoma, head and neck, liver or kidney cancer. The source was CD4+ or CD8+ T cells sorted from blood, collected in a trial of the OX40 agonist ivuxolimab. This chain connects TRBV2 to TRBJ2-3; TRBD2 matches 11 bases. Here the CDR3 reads CASSLLAGGTDTQYF. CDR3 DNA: TGTGCCAGCAGTTTACTAGCGGGGGGCACAGATACGCAGTATTTT.